This paragraph reports one T cell receptor beta chain. Its antigen is unknown. There are no base qualities to consult, and no much larger clone falls within one base. This sample was included in a study of cytomegalovirus exposure and HLA in healthy donors (dated by TCRdb to about 2017). Broadly, across the study: An earlier analysis of several hundred of the donors reported 250 to 300 Gb of sequence data and 95 million to 130 million unique TCR beta sequences obtained from around 190 million T cells. An early release covering just under 650 HLA-typed donors comprised 250 to 350 gigabases of sequencing data and around 86 million unique TCR sequences. Among the roughly 410 genotyped donors, approximately 82% belonged to the genetic ancestry cluster associated with self-reported Caucasian donors. The study was designed to test whether signatures of past pathogen exposure could be identified by cataloging public T cell receptors. The T cell repertoires of several hundred subjects were profiled by immunosequencing and related to cytomegalovirus serostatus. A separate validation cohort of 100 to 150 different subjects was used in addition to the roughly 670-subject first cohort. High-throughput TCR immunosequencing, statistical association of individual TCRs with disease status, and machine learning were combined to predict cytomegalovirus infection status. In a later analysis, previously published TCR beta repertoires from 666 donors were re-analyzed and high-resolution HLA genotyping was added so that TCR occurrence patterns could be studied. Rather than using new phenotypic data, the later analysis identified candidate immune exposures from TCR beta sequences and from how often those sequences occurred across donors. An earlier analysis of about 600 of the donors used high-throughput TCR beta sequencing to judge whether each TCR beta V gene segment behaved as functional or pseudogenic. Alongside the repertoire data, information on donor age, sex, ethnicity and CMV serostatus was compiled. A later genetic analysis took genome-wide SNP genotypes for 398 of the 666 donors and used that subset as a discovery cohort. Every repertoire in the discovery cohort had been generated on one and the same sequencing platform. Class I and class II HLA loci were covered by the typing at four-digit resolution. Typing coverage differed by locus: A, B, C, DRB1 and DQB1 were typed in roughly 620-630 donors, DQA1 in 522, DPA1 in 600 to 610, and DPB1 in approximately 450. Four to six DR-DQ haplotypes were handled as single units for association and clustering, since linkage in the cohort was strong. Among 398 genotyped donors of the cohort, an average of roughly 240,000 unique TCR beta nucleotide sequences were sequenced per donor, roughly 18% of them non-productive. Overall study outcomes, separate from this receptor: In both the original and validation cohorts, the classifier was reported to diagnose cytomegalovirus status with high specificity and sensitivity. While some public TCRs were present in many individuals, most TCR sequences turned up only very rarely across donors. Because counts were too low, under 20 rarely observed V segments, including chromosome 9 orphons, were left out of the earlier analysis of 500 to 750 of the donors. In a later analysis, HLA-associated TCR beta chains showed more clonal expansion and lower generation probabilities than non-associated chains that were equally common. Strong co-occurrence of HLA alleles, especially DR and DQ, made assigning TCR associations to individual alleles difficult. In a later analysis, 16,951 TCR beta sequences were associated with specific HLA alleles at a false discovery rate of 0.05. Compared with the approximately 670-donor mean, donors in an Asian-associated ancestry cluster had fewer N-insertions in productive TCRs, according to a later genetic analysis. In a later analysis, most CMV-associated TCR beta chains were found to appear HLA-restricted, with HLA associations seemingly driven largely by CMV exposure. A later analysis reported that several top co-occurrence clusters appeared linked to parvovirus B19, influenza, CMV and Epstein-Barr virus. HLA typing was unavailable for some donors at each locus, so association tests used only the typed subset. The study listed 150 to 200 TCR beta chains as associated with cytomegalovirus. Correlated functional status among segregating V segments might reflect linkage disequilibrium, but an unknown experimental factor could not be ruled out. According to a later analysis, TCR association rates differed among HLA loci, with DRB1 alleles showing the most associated TCRs and HLA-C alleles showing the fewest. In a later genetic analysis, a missense DCLRE1C variant was associated with V-gene and J-gene trimming of TCR beta chains, and the association was replicated in an independent cohort. In vitro tests confirmed that a few of the cytomegalovirus-associated TCR beta chains recognize cytomegalovirus antigens. Roughly uniform sequencing depth across donors was assumed in presence/absence analyses, although this assumption may not hold. This cohort had only TCR beta chains sequenced, and the lack of alpha or paired-chain data limited which features could be detected. The authors suggested that the approach could potentially be generalized to other disease states and immunological phenotypes. A further reported finding was that TCR beta sequences accurately predicted the HLA-A and HLA-B alleles for most subjects in the first cohort. For the cohort, immune exposure information was limited to CMV serostatus. A cluster of highly shared sequence variants was judged likely to be a technical artifact of the sequencing pipeline. In an earlier analysis of about 550 of the donors, most TCR beta V segments were observed in productive rearrangements about 87% or about 30% of the time, broadly matching IMGT annotations. Some IMGT-functional V segments, including TRBV6-2 and TRBV6-3, could not be told apart with the 87-base-pair reads, so those segments were excluded.

The germline ends are 17 bases apart after V is trimmed by 4 bases and J by 7 bases. The CDR3 measures 14 amino acids from cysteine to phenylalanine. This entry keeps only the CDR3 DNA: 42 bases, framed from base 1. Via the germline V gene, CDR1 is SGHRS and CDR2 YFSETQ. The cohort consisted of hundreds of healthy bone marrow donors. At the time of sampling, every cohort member was nominally healthy, though immune exposures that went unrecorded were likely present. The donor was CMV seropositive and belonged to the group of around 300 seropositive cohort members. A peripheral blood sample was provided by each donor, and peripheral blood mononuclear cells were used for TCR beta sequencing. The Qiagen DNeasy Blood Extraction Kit was used to extract genomic DNA from the blood cell samples. Libraries came from the immunoSEQ multiplex PCR assay. For the multiplex PCR, a mixture combining 60 forward primers for TCR Vbeta segments and 13 reverse primers for TCR Jbeta segments was used. The CDR3 region of rearranged TCR beta genes was amplified from genomic DNA by a multiplex PCR assay. The Illumina HiSeq System was used to sequence the amplified TCR beta libraries as 87-base-pair reads. In the paper's pipeline: A later analysis counted approximately 76 million unique TCR beta chains across the 666 repertoires, and around 9.9 million of these chains were shared by at least two donors. Raw reads were error-corrected and collapsed into unique sequences with a nearest-neighbor algorithm that merged closely related sequences to remove PCR and sequencing errors. Alignment of CDR3 sequences to IMGT reference sequences was used to assign V, D and J gene segments. For a sequence to be retained, a match of at least six nucleotides was required to both a V gene segment and a J gene segment. Rearrangements were classified as productive when the CDR3 lacked stop codons and remained in frame with V and J, and all other rearrangements were classified as non-productive. CDR3 was defined by IMGT convention, running from the second conserved V-encoded cysteine to the conserved J-encoded phenylalanine. Sequences without an unambiguous match to a single V gene segment were excluded from the earlier analysis of several hundred of the donors. In an earlier analysis of 450 to 750 of the donors, a V segment was called functional when productive rearrangements were above 56.7%, and segregating when the standard deviation between donors exceeded 5%. A statistical classification framework was built for diagnosing cytomegalovirus status from the catalog of TCR beta chain sequences. In a later analysis, V and J genes were assigned by comparing TCR nucleotide sequences against IMGT/GENE-DB human TR gene sequences. A later analysis assigned CDR3 sequences and most-parsimonious VDJ recombination scenarios with the TCRdist pipeline. In a later analysis, every TCR beta chain was defined by the combination of its CDR3 amino acid sequence and its V-gene family, and reads without a unique V-gene family were dropped. To address suspected cross-contamination and a sequencing artifact, a later analysis removed approximately 590 highly shared, low-generation-probability nucleotide sequences. For each public chain, a later analysis derived a clonal expansion index from normalized ranks of inferred template counts within each repertoire. In a later analysis, generation probabilities were computed using a VDJ recombination model fitted to out-of-frame rearrangements, and the results were checked against IGoR. In a later analysis, hypergeometric tests were used to score TCR-TCR, TCR-HLA and TCR-CMV co-occurrence, with a repertoire-size bias correction applied to TCR pairs. False discovery rates were estimated in a later analysis by permuting HLA or CMV assignments 20 times. In a later analysis, co-occurring TCRs were grouped with DBSCAN, and TCRdist sequence similarity was added when clustering was performed within HLA-allele-positive subsets. Co-occurrence clustering excluded repertoires with fewer than 30,000 or more than 120,000 public chains, plus five with anomalous nucleotide sharing. TCRdb took this table from immuneACCESS and kept in-frame rearrangements with V and J called. Such tables lack part of the clones; where checked against another copy, unresolved V genes explain under half of the gap, and the rest is unexplained. That table furnishes V, J and clone size, whereas the DNA furnished D and trimming. The sample has about 120,000 clones on record, more than 60% of them singletons. Of the sample, nearly 9.5% is held by the ten largest clones.

The receptor was isolated from a woman aged 45-65 years in good health and CMV-seropositive. The V gene is TRBV5-1 and the J gene is TRBJ1-1; a tentative D match to TRBD1 spans 5 bases. Material: PBMCs. The CDR3 here reads CASSVRGSSSEAFF. The DNA reads TGCGCCAGCAGCGTGCGGGGGAGTTCCAGTGAAGCTTTCTTT.